The TCR beta chain described here comes from a study of control samples from healthy donors and cancer patients. The assay was immunoSEQ multiplex PCR, and TCRdb's table has in-frame clones only and misses some. Of about 130,000 clones in the sample, around 94% were seen once. Germline-derived CDR1 and CDR2 are LGHNA and YSLEER. V lost 3 bases and J lost 0; bases outside the gene matches: 4. This CDR3 comprises 16 residues. The chain joins TRBV4-3 to TRBJ1-4; 7 bases line up with TRBD1. The sample comprised PBMCs. This clonotype was obtained from a man older than 75 with head and neck cancer. The CDR3 region is CASSQTGSATNEKLFF. CDR3 in DNA: TGCGCCAGCAGCCAGACAGGGAGTGCAACTAATGAAAAACTGTTTTTT.